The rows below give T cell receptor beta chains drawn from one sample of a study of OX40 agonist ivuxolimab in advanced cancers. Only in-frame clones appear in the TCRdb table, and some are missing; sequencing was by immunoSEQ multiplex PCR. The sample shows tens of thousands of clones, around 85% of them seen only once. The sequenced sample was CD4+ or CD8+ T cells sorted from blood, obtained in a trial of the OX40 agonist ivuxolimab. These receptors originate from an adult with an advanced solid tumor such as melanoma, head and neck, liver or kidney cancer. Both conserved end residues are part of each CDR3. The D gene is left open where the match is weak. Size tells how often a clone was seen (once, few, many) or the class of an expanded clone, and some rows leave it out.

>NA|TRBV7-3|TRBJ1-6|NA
CASSSLPLGSNSPLHF
TGTGCCAGCAGCTCGCTGCCGCTAGGGAGTAATTCACCCCTCCACTTT
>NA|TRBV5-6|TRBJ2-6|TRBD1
CASSYRGNIAGANVLTF
TGTGCCAGCAGTTACAGGGGGAATATCGCTGGGGCCAACGTCCTGACTTTC
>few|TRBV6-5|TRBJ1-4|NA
CASSTGGLANEKLFF
TGTGCCAGCAGTACCGGGGGGTTGGCTAATGAAAAACTGTTTTTT
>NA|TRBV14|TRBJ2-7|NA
CASSQSRYEQYF
TGTGCCAGCAGCCAATCCAGGTACGAGCAGTACTTC
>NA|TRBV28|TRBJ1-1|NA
CASRGSGIGGEAFF
TGTGCCAGCAGGGGCTCCGGGATCGGCGGTGAAGCTTTCTTT
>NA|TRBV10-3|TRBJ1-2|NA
CAISDGQGRGYTF
TGTGCCATCAGTGACGGGCAGGGTAGAGGCTACACCTTC
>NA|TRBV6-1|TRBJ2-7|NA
CASSEAGRELYEQYF
TGTGCCAGCAGTGAAGCGGGCAGGGAACTCTACGAGCAGTACTTC
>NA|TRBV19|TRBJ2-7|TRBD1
CASKQTGDDHEQYF
TGTGCCAGTAAACAGACAGGGGATGACCACGAGCAGTACTTC
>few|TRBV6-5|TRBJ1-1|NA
CASSYSTGPEAFF
TGTGCCAGCAGTTACTCGACGGGACCTGAAGCTTTCTTT
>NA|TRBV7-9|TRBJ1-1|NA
CASSPDARNTEAFF
TGTGCCAGCAGCCCGGACGCTAGAAACACTGAAGCTTTCTTT
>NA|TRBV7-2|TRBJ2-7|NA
CASSFVSYEQYF
TGTGCCAGCAGCTTCGTCTCCTACGAGCAGTACTTC
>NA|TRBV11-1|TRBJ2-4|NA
CASSTGRTQAIQYF
TGTGCCAGCAGCACCGGACGGACTCAAGCCATTCAGTACTTC
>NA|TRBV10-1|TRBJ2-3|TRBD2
CASSHFGLAGDTDTQYF
TGCGCCAGCAGTCACTTTGGACTAGCGGGAGACACAGATACGCAGTATTTT
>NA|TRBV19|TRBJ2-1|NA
CASTSGTQSSYNEQFF
TGTGCCAGTACCTCCGGGACACAGAGCTCCTACAATGAGCAGTTCTTC
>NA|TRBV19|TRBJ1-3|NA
CASSAPRDPSGNTIYF
TGTGCCAGTAGTGCCCCCCGGGACCCCTCTGGAAACACCATATATTTT
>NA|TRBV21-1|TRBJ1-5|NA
CASSKVGRGLGQPQHF
TGTGCCAGCAGCAAAGTGGGCAGGGGGCTGGGTCAGCCCCAGCATTTT
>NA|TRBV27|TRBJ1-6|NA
CASSLSLGAVTGTYNSPLHF
TGTGCCAGCAGTTTATCACTTGGGGCTGTAACCGGAACATATAATTCACCCCTCCACTTT
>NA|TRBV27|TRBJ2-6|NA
CASSPLGAGANVLTF
TGTGCCAGCAGTCCTTTGGGGGCTGGGGCCAACGTCCTGACTTTC
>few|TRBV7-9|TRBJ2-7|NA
CASSYPLGGRRYEQYF
TGTGCCAGCAGCTATCCCCTCGGGGGGCGACGGTACGAGCAGTACTTC
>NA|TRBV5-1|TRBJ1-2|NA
CASSLGQIPEGYTF
TGCGCCAGCAGCTTGGGACAGATCCCGGAGGGCTACACCTTC
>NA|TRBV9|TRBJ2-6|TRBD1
CASSTTKTGGLSGANVLTF
TGTGCCAGCAGCACCACAAAAACAGGGGGCCTCTCTGGGGCCAACGTCCTGACTTTC
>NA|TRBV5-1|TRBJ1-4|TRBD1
CASSPRDTGTGDEKLFF
TGCGCCAGCAGCCCACGGGACACCGGGACAGGGGACGAAAAACTGTTTTTT
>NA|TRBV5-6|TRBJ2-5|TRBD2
CASSLLASGDFLYETQYF
TGTGCCAGCAGCTTGCTGGCTAGCGGGGACTTCCTTTACGAGACCCAGTACTTC
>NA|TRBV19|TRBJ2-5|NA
CASNAGVGQETQYF
TGTGCCAGTAATGCGGGTGTGGGGCAAGAGACCCAGTACTTC
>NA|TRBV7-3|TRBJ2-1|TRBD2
CASSSGTSGRYEQFF
TGTGCCAGCAGCTCCGGGACTAGCGGGAGGTATGAGCAGTTCTTC
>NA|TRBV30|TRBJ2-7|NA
CAWSVNRDYEQYF
TGTGCCTGGAGTGTAAACCGAGACTACGAGCAGTACTTC
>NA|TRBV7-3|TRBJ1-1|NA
CASSLDPNTEAFF
TGTGCCAGCAGCTTAGACCCGAACACTGAAGCTTTCTTT